This T cell receptor beta chain stems from a study of cytomegalovirus exposure and HLA in healthy donors. Assay used: immunoSEQ multiplex PCR; TCRdb lists only in-frame clones, some missing. The table records more than 60,000 clones, around 97% of them present only once. The ends lost 2 bases at V and 7 bases at J; junction bases unmatched: 7. Per the germline V gene, CDR1 is MGHRA and CDR2 is YSYEKL. The CDR3 loop spans 15 amino acids. The donors formed part of the roughly 120-subject validation cohort, distinct from the approximately 670-subject first cohort. The source of this sequence is a woman aged 18-35 years in good health and CMV-seropositive. The J gene is TRBJ2-4, the V gene TRBV4-1; 8 bases line up with TRBD2. The material sequenced was PBMCs. CDR3 in amino acids: CASSQLFQRENIQYF. Written as DNA, the CDR3 is TGCGCCAGCAGCCAATTATTCCAGCGGGAGAACATTCAGTACTTC.